A selection of T cell receptor beta chains follows, all from one sample in a study of shared clonotypes between healthy human individuals. Profiling relied on immunoSEQ multiplex PCR, and the TCRdb table lists in-frame clones only, not all of them. This repertoire shows roughly 330,000 clones, roughly 70% found once; its top ten account for about 9.3%. The source material was memory CD4+ T cells sorted from blood. The receptors derive from a man aged 30 to 39 in good health. Both conserved end residues are part of each CDR3. The D gene is left open where the match is weak. Expanded clones are given a class, and other clones once, few, many or no size at all.

v_gene	len	j_gene	d_gene	abundance	CDR3nt	CDR3aa
TRBV5-1	16	TRBJ2-2	NA	many	TGCGCCAGCAGCTTGGATGGGGGCGCGAGCACCGGGGAGCTGTTTTTT	CASSLDGGASTGELFF
TRBV5-3	14	TRBJ1-1	TRBD1	few	TGTGCCAGAAGCTTGACAGGGGCTAACACTGAAGCTTTCTTT	CARSLTGANTEAFF
TRBV5-6	18	TRBJ1-4	NA	NA	TGTGCCAGCAGCCCGGGGCAAGCAAAATCAGGGAGCAATGAAAAACTGTTTTTT	CASSPGQAKSGSNEKLFF
TRBV18	20	TRBJ2-1	TRBD2	NA	TGTGCCAGCTCACCACGAGGACTAGCGGGACGACTCGGCTCCTACAATGAGCAGTTCTTC	CASSPRGLAGRLGSYNEQFF
TRBV19	11	TRBJ2-5	NA	NA	TGTGCCAGTAGTAATGGAGAGACCCAGTACTTC	CASSNGETQYF
TRBV25-1	14	TRBJ2-5	NA	NA	TGTGCCAGCAGTGAATACAGGAGTTTGGAGACCCAGTACTTC	CASSEYRSLETQYF
TRBV5-5	14	TRBJ1-4	NA	few	TGTGCCAGCAGCTTGAGGGCCGAAAACGAAAAACTGTTTTTT	CASSLRAENEKLFF
TRBV5-4	16	TRBJ2-1	NA	NA	TGTGCCAGCAGCACCGGAGGGAAGCGGAGTATGAATGAGCAGTTCTTC	CASSTGGKRSMNEQFF
TRBV28	15	TRBJ1-1	NA	NA	TGTGCCAGCAGTTTGAATGGGCAGATGAACACTGAAGCTTTCTTT	CASSLNGQMNTEAFF
TRBV5-1	15	TRBJ2-3	TRBD1	NA	TGCGCCAGCAGCTTGGTGGGACAGGGGGGAGATACGCAGTATTTT	CASSLVGQGGDTQYF
TRBV5-4	14	TRBJ2-5	TRBD1	once	TGTGCCAGCAGCCAAGGGGGCAGCCAAGAGACCCAGTACTTC	CASSQGGSQETQYF
TRBV7-2	13	TRBJ2-7	NA	many	TGTGCCAGCAGCACGGGGCCACTCTACGAGCAGTACTTC	CASSTGPLYEQYF
TRBV2	14	TRBJ2-5	TRBD2	NA	TGTGCCAGCAACATCCCGGGGGGGGCGGAGGCCCAGTACTTC	CASNIPGGAEAQYF
TRBV30	13	TRBJ1-3	NA	once	TGTGCCTGGAGTGTATTACGGGGAAACACCATATATTTT	CAWSVLRGNTIYF
TRBV18	14	TRBJ2-3	NA	few	TGTGCCAGCTCACAATATGCGGGCACAGATACGCAGTATTTT	CASSQYAGTDTQYF
TRBV18	13	TRBJ2-5	NA	few	TGTGCCAGCTCCCCCGACAGGCAAGAGACCCAGTACTTC	CASSPDRQETQYF
TRBV10-3	11	TRBJ2-5	NA	NA	TGTGCCATCAGTGATATGGAGACCCAGTACTTC	CAISDMETQYF
TRBV5-1	12	TRBJ2-2	NA	NA	TGCGCGACTATCTCGAACACCGGGGAGCTGTTTTTT	CATISNTGELFF